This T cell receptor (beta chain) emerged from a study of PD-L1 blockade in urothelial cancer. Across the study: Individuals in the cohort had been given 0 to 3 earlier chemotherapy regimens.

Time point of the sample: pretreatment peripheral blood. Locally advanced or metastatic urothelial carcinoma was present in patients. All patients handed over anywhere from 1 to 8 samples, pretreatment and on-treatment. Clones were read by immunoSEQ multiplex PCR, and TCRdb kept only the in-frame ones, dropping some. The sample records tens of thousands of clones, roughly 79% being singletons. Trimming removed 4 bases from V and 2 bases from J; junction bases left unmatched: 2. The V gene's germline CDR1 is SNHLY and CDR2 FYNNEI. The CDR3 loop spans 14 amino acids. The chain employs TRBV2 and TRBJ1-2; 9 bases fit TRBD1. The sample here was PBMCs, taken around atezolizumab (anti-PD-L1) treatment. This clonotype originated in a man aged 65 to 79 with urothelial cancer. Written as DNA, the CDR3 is TGTGCCAGCAGTGTACAGGGGGCGAACTATGGCTACACCTTC. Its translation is CASSVQGANYGYTF.